This T cell receptor beta chain was captured in a study of T cells expressing NK-cell markers. The TCR beta cDNA came from 5'RACE template switching with UMIs. TCRdb re-called the 5' RACE reads, yielding one record per CDR3 amino acid sequence without DNA. The specimen's table records 300,000 or so distinct CDR3 sequences. Germline CDR1 reads SEHNR; CDR2 reads FQNEAQ (reference sequence). CDR3 size: 14 residues. The rearrangement uses TRBV7-9 and TRBJ2-3; TCRdb's D call, TRBD2, is unchecked because there is no DNA. This receptor was obtained from a woman aged 18-70 years in good health. The material sequenced was blood T cells: a sorted CD56 or NKG2C T cell subset, CD4+ or CD8+ T cells, or bulk PBMC T cells (not recorded which). This CDR3 is CASSQSGVTDTQYF.